Listed here is a single T cell receptor (beta chain). The antigen remains unidentified. The sample is drawn from a study of blood T cells in healthy people across ages. Caucasian, healthy and from Russia, the donors were aged between about 6 and 90. Overall study findings and caveats: The lack of PBMC sorting stopped any conclusive naive versus antigen-experienced comparison. Diversity estimates drawn from one million T cells were deemed underestimates.

It was with a sample-barcoded 5' primer and a J-beta primer mix that a second PCR of roughly 7 to 12 cycles was run. One entry per CDR3 protein, called by TCRdb with MiXCR from the 5' RACE reads. In the table there are just over 800,000 distinct CDR3 sequences, 62% of which are singletons. Germline-derived CDR1 and CDR2 are SGHVS and FQNEAQ. The CDR3 covers 15 residues. The V gene is TRBV7-8, the J gene TRBJ2-1, with a tentative D call TRBD1 (5 bases). The J call could be wrong; TRBJ2-7 is a better fit for the DNA end. Input material: blood. The sequence derives from a man in his thirties or forties in good health. CDR3 DNA: TGTGCCAGCAGCTTAGAGGGGCAGACGGGCCACGAGCAGTACTTC. Protein: CASSLEGQTGHEQYF.